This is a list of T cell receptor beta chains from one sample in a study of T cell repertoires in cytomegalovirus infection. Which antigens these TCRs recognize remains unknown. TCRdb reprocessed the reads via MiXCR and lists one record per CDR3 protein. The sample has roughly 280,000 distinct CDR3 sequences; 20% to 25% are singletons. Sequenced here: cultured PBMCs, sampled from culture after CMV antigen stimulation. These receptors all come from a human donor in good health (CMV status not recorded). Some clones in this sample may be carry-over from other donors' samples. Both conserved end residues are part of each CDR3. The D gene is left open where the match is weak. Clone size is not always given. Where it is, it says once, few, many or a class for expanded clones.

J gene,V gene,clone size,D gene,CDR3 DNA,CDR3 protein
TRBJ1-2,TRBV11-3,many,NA,TGTGCCAGCAGCCCAGGAGGGAAATATGGCTACACCTTC,CASSPGGKYGYTF
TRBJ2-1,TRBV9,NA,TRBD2,TGTGCCAGCAACCCCGGGACTAGCGGGAACAATGAGCAGTTCTTC,CASNPGTSGNNEQFF
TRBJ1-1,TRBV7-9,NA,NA,TGTGCCATTGACCGGAGCGAAGCTTTCTTT,CAIDRSEAFF
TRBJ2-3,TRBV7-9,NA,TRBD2,TGTGCCAGCAGCCTTAGCGGGAGGGATACGCAGTATTTT,CASSLSGRDTQYF
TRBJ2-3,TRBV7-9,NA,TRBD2,TGTGCCAGCAGCTTACCGTGGGGGGGACTACTTGACACAGATACGCAGTATTTT,CASSLPWGGLLDTDTQYF
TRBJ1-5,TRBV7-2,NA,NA,TGTGCCAGCAGCTTAAACCAGTGGGGACAGCCCCAGCATTTT,CASSLNQWGQPQHF
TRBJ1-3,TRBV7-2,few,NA,TGTGCCAGCAGCCACGGTGGGGGGGGAAACACCATATATTTT,CASSHGGGGNTIYF
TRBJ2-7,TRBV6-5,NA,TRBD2,TGTGCCAGCGGGTCCGGTGGGCTAGCGGGACGCTCCTACGAGCAGTACTTC,CASGSGGLAGRSYEQYF
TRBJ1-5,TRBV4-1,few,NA,TGCGCCAGCAGCCCTGTCATGATCAATAGCAATCAGCCCCAGCATTTT,CASSPVMINSNQPQHF
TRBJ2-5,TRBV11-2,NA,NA,TGTGCCAGCAGCTTATTACTGGGAGAGACCCAGTACTTC,CASSLLLGETQYF
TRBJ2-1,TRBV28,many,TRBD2,TGTGCCAGCACCTTAGGGACTAGCGGTTACAATGAGCAGTTCTTC,CASTLGTSGYNEQFF
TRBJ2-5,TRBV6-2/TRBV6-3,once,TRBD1,TGTGCCAGCAGGGCTCGGGACAGGGCAAAAGAGACCCAGTACTTC,CASRARDRAKETQYF
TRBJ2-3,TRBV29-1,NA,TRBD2,TGCAGCGCTGGACAACTAGCGGGTACTACAGATACGCAGTATTTT,CSAGQLAGTTDTQYF
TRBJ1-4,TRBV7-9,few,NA,TGTGCCAGCAGTCCCCGTGTGGGGGGGAAGGGTGAAAAACTGTTTTTT,CASSPRVGGKGEKLFF
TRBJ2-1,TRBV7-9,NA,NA,TGTGCCAGCAGCACCCGACAGAACAATGAGCAGTTCTTC,CASSTRQNNEQFF
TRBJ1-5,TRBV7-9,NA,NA,TGTGCCAGCAGCCAAAGAGGGGAAGGCAATCAGCCCCAGCATTTT,CASSQRGEGNQPQHF
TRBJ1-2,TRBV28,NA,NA,TGTGCCAGCAGCAAAACCTCTCAGGTTTACTATGGCTACACCTTC,CASSKTSQVYYGYTF
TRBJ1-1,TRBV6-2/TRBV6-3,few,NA,TGTGCCAGCAGTTACTTGGGGGACACTGAAGCTTTCTTT,CASSYLGDTEAFF
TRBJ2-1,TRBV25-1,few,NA,TGTGCCAGCAGGCCCCAGGGTAGCTGGAACAATGAGCAGTTCTTC,CASRPQGSWNNEQFF
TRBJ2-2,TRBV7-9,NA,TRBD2,TGTGCCAGCAGCTTAGTTAGCGGGAGCGTCGGGGAGCTGTTTTTT,CASSLVSGSVGELFF
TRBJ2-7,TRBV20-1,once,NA,TGCAGTGCTAGAGAAGGAGGGATTGCCTACGAGCAGTACTTC,CSAREGGIAYEQYF
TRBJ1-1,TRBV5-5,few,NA,TGTGCCAGTACTTATGGGCTGAACACTGAAGCTTTCTTT,CASTYGLNTEAFF
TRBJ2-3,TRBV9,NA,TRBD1,TGTGCCAGCAGCGTAGTGGGACAGGGATCAGATACGCAGTATTTT,CASSVVGQGSDTQYF
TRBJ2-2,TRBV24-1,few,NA,TGTGCCACCACGGGGGGCCTTAACACCGGGGAGCTGTTTTTT,CATTGGLNTGELFF
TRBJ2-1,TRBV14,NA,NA,TGTGCCAGCAGCCGAGGGGGCTACAATGAGCAGTTCTTC,CASSRGGYNEQFF
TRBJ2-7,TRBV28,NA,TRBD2,TGTGCCAGCAGTTTGGTAGGAGCGGGAGCCTCCTACGAGCAGTACTTC,CASSLVGAGASYEQYF
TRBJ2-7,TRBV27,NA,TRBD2,TGTGCCAGCAGTTTTACATCCGGGGGGAACGAGCAGTACTTC,CASSFTSGGNEQYF
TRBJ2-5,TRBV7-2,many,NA,TGTGCCAGCAGCAGAGGCTGGCAAGAGACCCAGTACTTC,CASSRGWQETQYF
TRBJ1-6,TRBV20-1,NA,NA,TGCAGTGCTAGCTGGGGATATAATTCACCCCTCCACTTT,CSASWGYNSPLHF
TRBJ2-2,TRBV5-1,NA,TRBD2,TGCGCCAGCAGCTTATTCGGTCTGAGCCGGGGACTAACGAACACCGGGGAGCTGTTTTTT,CASSLFGLSRGLTNTGELFF
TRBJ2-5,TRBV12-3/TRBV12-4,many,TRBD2,TGTGCCAGCAGTTTTCGACCGGGACTAGCGGGAGTGGGAGAGACCCAGTACTTC,CASSFRPGLAGVGETQYF
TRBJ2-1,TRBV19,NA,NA,TGTGCCAGTAGTATAGTTAGTTTAGGCACCAATGAGCAGTTCTTC,CASSIVSLGTNEQFF
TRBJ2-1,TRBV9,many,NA,TGTGCCAGCAGCGCAACTACCTCTGGCGGGTACTCCTACAATGAGCAGTTCTTC,CASSATTSGGYSYNEQFF
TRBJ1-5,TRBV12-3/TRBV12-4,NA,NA,TGTGCCAGCAGGGCAGGGGTCAGTCAGCCCCAGCATTTT,CASRAGVSQPQHF
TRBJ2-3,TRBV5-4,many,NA,TGTGCCAGCAGCTGGCCCCTAGACACAGATACGCAGTATTTT,CASSWPLDTDTQYF
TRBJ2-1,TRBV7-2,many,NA,TGTGCCAGCAGCTTAGGGCCCGACTCCTACAATGAGCAGTTCTTC,CASSLGPDSYNEQFF
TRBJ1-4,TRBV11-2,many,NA,TGTGCCAGCAGCTATAGGGCCACCGAAAAACTGTTTTTT,CASSYRATEKLFF
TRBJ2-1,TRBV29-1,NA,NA,TGCAGCGTTGATAGCCTATTCCACAATGAGCAGTTCTTC,CSVDSLFHNEQFF
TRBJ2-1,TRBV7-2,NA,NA,TGTGCCAGCAGCTTAGAGAGGGGAAGAAAGCAGTTCTTC,CASSLERGRKQFF
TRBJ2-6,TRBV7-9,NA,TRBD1,TGTGCCAGCAGTTCGACAAGGGGGCGCGCTCCCTCTGGGGCCAACGTCCTGACTTTC,CASSSTRGRAPSGANVLTF
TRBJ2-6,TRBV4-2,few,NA,TGTGCCAGCAGCCAAGATCTTGCAGGGGCGTCTGGGGCCAACGTCCTGACTTTC,CASSQDLAGASGANVLTF
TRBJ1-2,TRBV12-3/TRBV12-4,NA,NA,TGTGCCAGCAGCCCCCGGCAGGGACAAGGCTACACCTTC,CASSPRQGQGYTF
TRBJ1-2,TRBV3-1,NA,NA,TGTGCCAGCAGCCAAGATGCCCTCGTCTCTGGCTACACCTTC,CASSQDALVSGYTF
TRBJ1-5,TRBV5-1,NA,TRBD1,TGCGCCAGCAGCCCACGGACAGGGGAAGATCAGCCCCAGCATTTT,CASSPRTGEDQPQHF
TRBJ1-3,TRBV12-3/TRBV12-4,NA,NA,TGTGCCAGCAGTTTTCACAGCAACTCTGGAAACACCATATATTTT,CASSFHSNSGNTIYF
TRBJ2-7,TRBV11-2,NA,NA,TGTGCCAGCAGCCTGGACCGGGCCCACGAGCAGTACTTC,CASSLDRAHEQYF
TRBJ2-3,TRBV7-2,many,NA,TGTGCCAGCAGCTTAGGTGTCGTTTTGGGACCCACAGATACGCAGTATTTT,CASSLGVVLGPTDTQYF
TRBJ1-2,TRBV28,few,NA,TGTGCCAGCAGTAGGGCCCTCACGGGCTATGGCTACACCTTC,CASSRALTGYGYTF
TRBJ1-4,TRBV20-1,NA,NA,TGCAGTGCTAGTAAAGATGAAAAACTGTTTTTT,CSASKDEKLFF
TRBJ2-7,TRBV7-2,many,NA,TGTGCCAGCAGCCGTCAGGAAGGCTACGAGCAGTACTTC,CASSRQEGYEQYF
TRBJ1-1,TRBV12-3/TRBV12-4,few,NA,TGTGCCAACCCCGGGTACACTGAAGCTTTCTTT,CANPGYTEAFF
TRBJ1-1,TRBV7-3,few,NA,TGTGCCAGCAGCTTAGGTCGCTGGAACACTGAAGCTTTCTTT,CASSLGRWNTEAFF
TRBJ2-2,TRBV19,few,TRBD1,TGTGCCAGTAGGGCCGGGACAGGGACCACCGGGGAGCTGTTTTTT,CASRAGTGTTGELFF
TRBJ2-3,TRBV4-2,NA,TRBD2,TGTGCCAGCAGCCAGGGAAGGCTAGCGGGGGCAGATACGCAGTATTTT,CASSQGRLAGADTQYF
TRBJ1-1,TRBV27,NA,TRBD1,TGTGCCAGCAGTTTAAAACACAGGGGGGGGAACACTGAAGCTTTCTTT,CASSLKHRGGNTEAFF
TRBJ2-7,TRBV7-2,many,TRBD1,TGTGCCAGCAGCCGGGACAGTGGCTACGAGCAGTACTTC,CASSRDSGYEQYF
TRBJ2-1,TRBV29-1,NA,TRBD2,TGCAGCGTTGCGGGACTAGAACCCGACAATGAGCAGTTCTTC,CSVAGLEPDNEQFF
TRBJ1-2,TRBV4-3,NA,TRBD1,TGCGCCAGCAGCCAAAGCTCTGGGACAGGGTCTGGCTACACCTTC,CASSQSSGTGSGYTF
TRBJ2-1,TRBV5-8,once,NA,TGTGCCAGCAGCTTGTTTGGTAGGACTAAGCAGTTCTTC,CASSLFGRTKQFF